The 20 T cell receptor beta chains below come from one sample, sequenced in a study of blood T cell repertoires in COVID-19. Profiled with immunoSEQ multiplex PCR; TCRdb holds only in-frame clones, not every one. The table lists around 50,000 clones, roughly 82% of them singletons. The source material was peripheral blood. Receptors were obtained from a woman of 80 years or more with acute or convalescent COVID-19.

The chain is built from TRBV25-1 and TRBJ2-7; possible D gene TRBD1, 5 bases. The CDR3 runs 12 residues. Trimming left V 8 bases short and J 5 bases short, with 13 bases between. Germline V gene sequence: CDR1 MGHDK, CDR2 SYGVNS. The CDR3 loop is CASGQGRDEQYF. In DNA form, the CDR3 reads TGTGCCAGCGGGCAGGGCCGCGACGAGCAGTACTTC.

The V call is TRBV5-1, the J call TRBJ2-7, with 9 positions matching TRBD1. With 3 bases clipped from V and 6 bases from J, the junction kept 13 bases outside the gene matches. This CDR3 spans 16 amino acids. Germline V gives CDR1 SGHRS, CDR2 YFSETQ. The CDR3 region has the DNA TGCGCCAGCAGCTCCTTACCCCGGGACAGGGTGCCCGAGCAGTACTTC. Its protein product is CASSSLPRDRVPEQYF.

This clone was seen a handful of times. The genes are TRBV6-5 and TRBJ1-5; 7 bases align to TRBD1. In germline, CDR1 is MNHEY, CDR2 SVGAGI. The ends lost 5 bases at V and 6 bases at J; junction bases unmatched: 4. The CDR3 has 13 residues. In nucleotides, the CDR3 is TGTGCCAGCAGTCGACAGGGATTTCAGCCCCAGCATTTT. Translating it yields CASSRQGFQPQHF.

The chain uses TRBV5-1 and TRBJ2-2; 7 nucleotides match TRBD1. The trim removed 4 bases at V and 5 bases at J, leaving 5 bases unmatched. The CDR3 totals 14 residues. CDR1 and CDR2 (germline): SGHRS, YFSETQ. As DNA, the CDR3 is TGCGCCAGCAGCACCCAACAGGGGACCGGGGAGCTGTTTTTT. It codes for CASSTQQGTGELFF.

The V gene is TRBV28, the J gene TRBJ2-7, with D unresolved. CDR1 and CDR2 from the germline V gene are MDHEN and SYDVKM. The CDR3 covers 12 residues. V dropped 3 bases and J dropped 4 bases, with 7 bases sitting between them. CDR3 protein: CASSFGDYEQYF. As DNA, the CDR3 is TGTGCCAGCAGTTTCGGTGATTACGAGCAGTACTTC.

This rearrangement joins TRBV5-8 to TRBJ1-5; possible D gene TRBD1, 6 bases. The V gene's germline CDR1 is SGHTS and CDR2 YDEGEE. The CDR3 spans 15 residues. Trimming removed 2 bases at V and 3 bases at J, with 12 bases between. CDR3 coding DNA: TGTGCCAGCAGCTTAGGGACACGCTCCAATCAGCCCCAGCATTTT. It specifies CASSLGTRSNQPQHF.

The chain links TRBV7-9 to TRBJ1-5; D perhaps matches TRBD1 (6 bases). The CDR3 totals 13 residues. The germline V gene has CDR1 SEHNR and CDR2 FQNEAQ (reference sequence). V dropped 5 bases and J dropped 4 bases, with 9 bases sitting between them. The CDR3 nucleotides are TGTGCCAGCAGCATACAGGGTAATCAGCCCCAGCATTTT. Amino acid sequence: CASSIQGNQPQHF.

This rearrangement joins TRBV5-5 to TRBJ1-5; tentative D call: TRBD1 (6 bases). V was pared by 0 bases and J by 3 bases, with 13 bases between. Germline loops: CDR1 SGHKS, CDR2 YYEKEE (reference sequence). The CDR3 covers 16 residues. The CDR3 protein is CASSLVGGTINQPQHF. CDR3 coding DNA: TGTGCCAGCAGCTTGGTGGGGGGGACAATCAATCAGCCCCAGCATTTT. Using reference TRBV5-5 and TRBJ1-5 for the parts outside the CDR3, the full variable domain is DAGVTQSPTHLIKTRGQQVTLRCSPISGHKSVSWYQQVLGQGPQFIFQYYEKEERGRGNFPDRFSARQFPNYSSELNVNALLLGDSALYLCASSLVGGTINQPQHFGDGTRLSIL.

J is TRBJ1-5 and V is TRBV19, with D unclear. This CDR3 contains 16 residues. Germline values: CDR1 LNHDA, CDR2 SQIVND (reference sequence). V lost 7 bases and J 7 bases, leaving 23 bases between the germline ends. The CDR3 loop is CASITAGTAREQPQHF. CDR3 DNA: TGTGCCAGTATCACCGCGGGAACAGCGCGGGAGCAGCCCCAGCATTTT.

This clone was counted only a few times. The rearrangement joins TRBV9 to TRBJ1-5; 8 nucleotides line up with TRBD1. Germline V gives CDR1 SGDLS, CDR2 YYNGEE. V gave up 0 bases and J gave up 6 bases; unmatched junction bases: 5. The CDR3 loop spans 15 amino acids. CDR3 nucleotides: TGTGCCAGCAGCGTAGCTACAGGACAGGGTCAGCCCCAGCATTTT. Translated, it gives CASSVATGQGQPQHF.

The chain has TRBV28 and TRBJ1-1; no clear D gene. The germline V and J ends were trimmed by 2 bases and 3 bases, with 13 bases remaining between them. The length of the CDR3 is 15 residues. CDR1 is MDHEN, CDR2 SYDVKM, per germline. DNA of the CDR3: TGTGCCAGCAGTTTAGTCCTGGTAGCGTACACTGAAGCTTTCTTT. This sequence encodes CASSLVLVAYTEAFF.

The J gene is TRBJ2-1, the V gene TRBV5-1; D may be TRBD1 (6 bases). Germline-derived CDR1 and CDR2 are SGHRS and YFSETQ. Trimming shortened V by 3 bases and J by 1 base, and 17 bases separated the two germline ends. The CDR3 runs 17 residues. The CDR3 DNA follows: TGCGCCAGCAGCTCTATACAGGGAGTGAATTCCTACAATGAGCAGTTCTTC. Its protein product is CASSSIQGVNSYNEQFF.

The V gene is TRBV28, the J gene TRBJ2-7; the D gene is possibly TRBD2 (6 bases). CDR1 is MDHEN, CDR2 SYDVKM, per germline. The germline V and J ends were trimmed by 2 bases and 8 bases, with 13 bases remaining between them. This CDR3 spans 13 amino acids. CDR3 protein: CASSLGGEAQQYF. CDR3 coding DNA: TGTGCCAGCAGTTTAGGCGGGGAGGCCCAGCAGTACTTC.

The genes are TRBV3-1 (or the pseudogene TRBV3-2) and TRBJ1-1; D is unresolved. Trimming shortened V by 3 bases and J by 8 bases, and 7 bases separated the two germline ends. This CDR3 is built from 11 residues. In germline, CDR1 is LGHDT, CDR2 YNNKEL (reference sequence). Here the CDR3 reads CASSHAAEAFF. The CDR3, as DNA: TGTGCCAGCAGCCACGCAGCGGAAGCTTTCTTT.

The V call is TRBV19, the J call TRBJ1-5, with 9 bases lining up with TRBD1. CDR1 is LNHDA and CDR2 is SQIVND in the germline V gene (reference sequence). The J segment lost 9 bases and the V segment lost 4 bases, leaving 7 bases of the junction unmatched. This CDR3 comprises 14 residues. The CDR3 protein is CASSTSGQGSPQHF. The CDR3 DNA sequence: TGTGCCAGTAGTACTTCGGGACAGGGCTCGCCCCAGCATTTT.

The rearrangement uses TRBV10-3 and TRBJ2-7; D remains ambiguous. Germline V gene lookup returns CDR1 ENHRY and CDR2 SYGVKD. The CDR3 is 13 residues long. V gave up 2 bases and J gave up 3 bases, with 8 bases separating them. The CDR3: CAISEGPDYEQYV. The CDR3 coding sequence is TGTGCCATCAGTGAGGGGCCCGACTACGAGCAGTACGTC.

In its sample, this clone was seen a few times. The chain joins TRBV3-1 (or the pseudogene TRBV3-2) to TRBJ2-7; the match to TRBD2 covers 10 bases. CDR3 size: 16 residues. V shed 1 base and J 2 bases; nucleotides not matched to a gene: 5. Germline V gene data show CDR1 as LGHDT and CDR2 as YNNKEL (reference sequence). In DNA, the CDR3 is TGTGCCAGCAGCCAAGGTCTAGCGGGGGAGACCTACGAGCAGTACTTC. Translated, it gives CASSQGLAGETYEQYF.

The chain uses TRBV5-1 and TRBJ2-1; D is perhaps TRBD1 (5 bases). This CDR3 is 15 amino acids long. V lost 4 bases and J 0 bases, leaving 11 bases between the germline ends. Germline V gene sequence: CDR1 SGHRS, CDR2 YFSETQ. The CDR3 region is CASSGDSRSYNEQFF. Written as DNA, the CDR3 is TGCGCCAGCAGCGGAGACAGCCGCTCCTACAATGAGCAGTTCTTC.

The V gene is TRBV25-1, the J gene TRBJ1-2, with 9 bases matching TRBD1. Germline CDR1 and CDR2: MGHDK and SYGVNS. With 3 bases clipped from V and 2 bases from J, the junction kept 1 base outside the gene matches. The CDR3 loop spans 14 amino acids. In nucleotides, the CDR3 is TGTGCCAGCAGTGACGGGACAGGGAACTATGGCTACACCTTC. This sequence encodes CASSDGTGNYGYTF.

Details on this clone: One end of the junction fails to match germline, which may point to a read error. The rearrangement links TRBV7-2 to TRBJ1-2; 8 positions match TRBD1. The CDR3 spans 15 residues. The V gene's germline CDR1 is SGHTA and CDR2 FQGNSA. In nucleotides, the CDR3 is TGTGCCAGCAGCTTAGCCTGGGACAGGATCTATGGCCACACCTTC. Translating gives CASSLAWDRIYGHTF.